Listed here are 5 T cell receptor beta chains from one sample, sequenced in a study of blood T cell repertoires in COVID-19 (dated by TCRdb to the early 2020s). The library was generated by the immunoSEQ multiplex PCR assay. TCRdb re-hosts the immuneACCESS table, in-frame sequences only. Its copies lack some clones; in the studies checked, an unresolved V gene accounts for under half of them, and the cause for the rest is not known. The sample table records 150,000 or so clones; around 85% of these occur just once. Together, the top ten hold around 10% of the sample. The sample comprised PBMCs or T cells enriched from blood (not recorded which). These receptors were collected from a man between 45 and 60 years old who had recovered from COVID-19.

The chain links TRBV5-8 to TRBJ2-3; weak D call: TRBD2 (6 bases). The germline CDR1 and CDR2 sequences are SGHTS and YDEGEE. The CDR3 spans 16 residues. Trimming cost V 4 bases and J 1 base, with 16 bases left between them. The CDR3 sequence: CASSPYGGLGTDTQYF. The CDR3 nucleotides are TGTGCCAGCAGCCCTTATGGAGGGCTAGGCACAGATACGCAGTATTTT.

This clone was counted a few times. V gene TRBV9 combines with J gene TRBJ1-3; no clear D gene. The CDR3 spans 15 residues. The germline V gene has CDR1 SGDLS and CDR2 YYNGEE. V lost 0 bases, J lost 0 bases, and 7 bases lay in between. The CDR3 here is CASSVDSFSGNTIYF. CDR3 sequence (DNA): TGTGCCAGCAGCGTAGACAGTTTCTCTGGAAACACCATATATTTT.

V gene TRBV28 combines with J gene TRBJ2-7; tentative D call: TRBD2 (5 bases). The CDR3 is 16 amino acids. Trimming pared 3 bases from V and 0 bases from J, leaving 15 bases between. Per the germline V gene, CDR1 is MDHEN and CDR2 is SYDVKM. CDR3 sequence: CASSLAGFPSSYEQYF. CDR3 coding DNA: TGTGCCAGCAGTTTGGCGGGTTTCCCGTCCTCCTACGAGCAGTACTTC.

The DNA for the CDR3 is TGTGCCAGCACCTGGGGGGGCCGGTCCTACGAGCAGTACTTC. It specifies CASTWGGRSYEQYF. This sequence joins TRBV7-2 and TRBJ2-7; TRBD2 might be the D (7 bases). V was trimmed by 7 bases and J by 1 base, leaving 14 bases between them. Per the germline V gene, CDR1 is SGHTA and CDR2 is FQGNSA. This CDR3 has 14 amino acids.

The rearrangement joins TRBV6-4 to TRBJ2-6; D remains ambiguous. CDR3 size: 17 residues. In germline, CDR1 is MRHNA, CDR2 SNTAGT. Trimming removed 2 bases at V and 2 bases at J, with 13 bases between. CDR3 loop: CASSDGRFSTGANVLTF. The CDR3 nucleotides read TGTGCCAGCAGTGACGGCAGGTTTTCAACTGGGGCCAACGTCCTGACTTTC.